This T cell receptor beta chain was captured in a study of T cell responses to AZD1222 COVID-19 vaccine. The study, taken as a whole, reports: Females made up more of the donors, who were largely white British, and clonal diversity may have come out too low.

About this clone itself: Its target is unknown.

Produced via immunoSEQ multiplex PCR; TCRdb's table is partial and in-frame only. The table records about 110,000 clones, roughly 85% of them present only once. The receptor comes from an adult who received the AZD1222 COVID-19 vaccine. Sample: peripheral blood, taken 28 days after the second AZD1222 dose.

The CDR3 here is CAISGATGYNEQFF. The DNA of the CDR3 is TGTGCCATCAGTGGGGCAACTGGCTACAATGAGCAGTTCTTC. The chain uses TRBV10-3 and TRBJ2-1; no clear D gene. Per the germline V gene, CDR1 is ENHRY and CDR2 is SYGVKD. V was shortened by 4 bases and J by 3 bases, with 10 bases between the two germline ends. The CDR3 totals 14 residues.